This T cell receptor (beta chain) is drawn from a study of CD8+CD57+ T cells in acquired aplastic anemia. The CDR3 consists of 16 residues. Germline V lookup: CDR1 MNHEY, CDR2 SVGEGT. Between the trimmed V and J ends, which lost 2 bases and 0 bases, there was a span of 13 bases. It was genomic DNA that served as the template for profiling TCR beta VDJ and CDR3. TCRdb analysed the reads with MiXCR anew, one entry per CDR3 protein. Of some 160,000 distinct CDR3 sequences in the sample, around 50% were seen once. The table lists this clonotype with many counts. Its target is unknown. All sequencing subjects had displayed CD8+CD57+ cell expansion on flow cytometry. Findings of the study overall: The study found no significant CD8+ Simpson's diversity difference between patients and controls.

The rearrangement joins TRBV6-2 or TRBV6-3 to TRBJ1-2; perhaps TRBD1 as D (6 bases). Source material: sorted CD4+, CD8+, or CD8+CD57+ T cells (not recorded which) from PBMCs. The receptor was isolated from a human donor with aplastic anemia. The CDR3 nucleotides are TGTGCCAGCAGTTACGCCGGGACAACTTCTAACTATGGCTACACCTTC. Translation gives CASSYAGTTSNYGYTF.